This T cell receptor beta chain was sequenced for a study of cytomegalovirus exposure and HLA in healthy donors. Turning to this clone: The antigen is not known.

PCR was performed using 60 Vbeta and 13 Jbeta primers. Using immunoSEQ multiplex PCR, the repertoire was profiled, and TCRdb retains in-frame clones only, with some absent. The profile covers some 180,000 clones, with around 80% appearing a single time and roughly 2.5% taken by the ten largest. Looked up from germline, CDR1 is LNHDA and CDR2 is SQIVND (reference sequence). J gave up 7 bases and V 5 bases, and 10 bases lay outside the gene matches. CDR3 length: 14 residues. Points from the study as a whole: Rarity held for most TCR sequences, but there were some public TCRs that occurred in many donors. Prediction of most subjects' HLA-A and HLA-B alleles by TCR beta sequences was reportedly accurate. Earlier results showed most TCR beta V segments being productive about 90% or about 30% of the time. The classifier was said to identify cytomegalovirus status with high specificity and sensitivity.

This clonotype originated in a woman in her thirties in good health and CMV-seropositive. The sequenced sample was PBMCs. This chain links TRBV19 with TRBJ1-2; TRBD1 matches at 7 bases. The CDR3 region is CASSVRQGAFGYTF. CDR3 sequence (DNA): TGTGCCAGTAGTGTTAGACAGGGTGCGTTTGGCTACACCTTC.